These T cell receptor beta chains were read from a single sample in a study of metastatic and nonmetastatic thyroid tumors. TCRdb re-called the PCR reads via MiXCR. The table records approximately 28,000 clones, over 20% of them present only once. The sequencing input was blood. These receptors originate from a female donor with papillary thyroid cancer or a benign thyroid nodule (not recorded which). Some clones in this sample may be carry-over from other donors' samples. The CDR3 runs from the conserved cysteine through the conserved F or W. Fields, in order: clone size, D gene, J gene, V gene, CDR3 protein, CDR3 DNA. D genes are given only for firm matches. Part of the rows lack a size; the others show once, few, many or a class for expanded clones.

abundance: many
d_gene: NA
j_gene: TRBJ2-4
v_gene: TRBV20-1
CDR3aa: CSASRLPGAKNIQYF
CDR3nt: TGCAGTGCTAGTAGGCTCCCGGGAGCCAAAAACATTCAGTACTTC

abundance: medium-sized
d_gene: TRBD1
j_gene: TRBJ1-2
v_gene: TRBV11-3
CDR3aa: CASSLEGRGGDYGYTF
CDR3nt: TGTGCCAGCAGCTTAGAGGGCCGAGGGGGCGACTATGGCTACACCTTC

abundance: medium-sized
d_gene: NA
j_gene: TRBJ1-3
v_gene: TRBV6-2/TRBV6-3
CDR3aa: CASSYPRSPSGNTIYF
CDR3nt: TGTGCCAGCAGTTATCCCCGGAGTCCCTCTGGAAACACCATATATTTT

abundance: NA
d_gene: NA
j_gene: TRBJ2-3
v_gene: TRBV10-2
CDR3aa: CASSEQITDTQYF
CDR3nt: TGCGCCAGCAGTGAACAGATCACAGATACGCAGTATTTT

abundance: few
d_gene: TRBD2
j_gene: TRBJ2-7
v_gene: TRBV2
CDR3aa: CASSTSGRSSYEQYF
CDR3nt: TGTGCCAGCAGTACTAGCGGGAGGAGCTCCTACGAGCAGTACTTC

abundance: few
d_gene: NA
j_gene: TRBJ2-7
v_gene: TRBV6-1
CDR3aa: CASSPRRGQGEQYF
CDR3nt: TGTGCCAGCAGCCCCCGACGGGGGCAAGGCGAGCAGTACTTC

abundance: many
d_gene: TRBD1
j_gene: TRBJ1-1
v_gene: TRBV20-1
CDR3aa: CSARVPGGITEAFF
CDR3nt: TGCAGTGCTAGAGTCCCAGGGGGCATCACTGAAGCTTTCTTT

abundance: many
d_gene: NA
j_gene: TRBJ1-2
v_gene: TRBV4-1
CDR3aa: CASRPLGSAGGYTF
CDR3nt: TGCGCCAGCAGGCCATTGGGATCGGCCGGGGGCTACACCTTC

abundance: many
d_gene: TRBD2
j_gene: TRBJ2-5
v_gene: TRBV9
CDR3aa: CASSGGGLAQETQYF
CDR3nt: TGTGCCAGCAGCGGGGGGGGACTAGCCCAAGAGACCCAGTACTTC

abundance: NA
d_gene: NA
j_gene: TRBJ1-5
v_gene: TRBV12-3/TRBV12-4
CDR3aa: CASSLAGSDTQHF
CDR3nt: TGTGCCAGCAGTTTAGCGGGGTCGGATACGCAGCATTTT

abundance: NA
d_gene: NA
j_gene: TRBJ1-1
v_gene: TRBV20-1
CDR3aa: CSAREGGRGGNTEAFF
CDR3nt: TGCAGTGCTAGAGAGGGGGGAAGAGGGGGAAACACTGAAGCTTTCTTT

abundance: many
d_gene: TRBD2
j_gene: TRBJ2-4
v_gene: TRBV7-2
CDR3aa: CASSPGGDRDIQYF
CDR3nt: TGTGCCAGCAGCCCCGGGGGGGATCGTGACATTCAGTACTTC

abundance: many
d_gene: NA
j_gene: TRBJ2-1
v_gene: TRBV18
CDR3aa: CASSSERVYNEQFF
CDR3nt: TGTGCCAGCTCATCCGAGCGGGTTTACAATGAGCAGTTCTTC